The TCR beta chain under discussion was sequenced for a study of control samples from healthy donors and cancer patients (dated by TCRdb to 2020 to 2022). Preparation of the library involved the immunoSEQ multiplex PCR assay. TCRdb's version of the immuneACCESS table is confined to in-frame rearrangements and falls short of the full clone set. An unresolved V gene accounts for under half of the shortfall where checked; the remainder is of unknown origin. The sample contains about 270,000 clones, around 79% of them found a single time. Together, the top ten hold about 14% of the sample. The CDR3 contains 15 residues, cysteine and phenylalanine counted. The read is trimmed to its CDR3 DNA, 45 bases read in frame from base 1. The germline V gene provides CDR1 SGHVS and CDR2 FQNEAQ. V is cut back by 2 bases and J by 2 bases, with 6 bases in the junction unmatched. As to this clone: Its antigen target is currently unknown. Within one base of it there is no much larger clone, and no base qualities were kept.

The receptor was isolated from a woman in her fifties or sixties with lung cancer. Recombination linked TRBV7-8 to TRBJ2-7; TRBD1 agrees with 7 junctional bases. The material sequenced was PBMCs. CDR3 reads: CASSLSATGPYEQYF. The DNA sequence is TGTGCCAGCAGCTTATCCGCGACAGGGCCCTACGAGCAGTACTTC.